The clone carrying this T cell receptor beta chain was seen only once. Its antigen is as yet unknown. This entry belongs to a study of graft-versus-host responses after intestinal transplantation. Study details: Transplant recipients had multivisceral, liver-intestinal, or isolated intestinal grafts. Uniformly, recipients were administered anti-thymocyte globulin induction with subsequent tacrolimus and steroids for about 3 years. Study-wide points: Allografts carried high graft-versus-host to host-versus-graft clonal ratios in patients having graft-donor T cell macrochimerism. GvH clones surfaced in recipient marrow, some emerging earlier in ileum or blood.

Data came from immunoSEQ multiplex PCR; TCRdb stores just in-frame clones and leaves some out. The sample records tens of thousands of clones, 75% to 90% being singletons. Germline V CDR1 and CDR2: SEHNR, FQNEAQ (reference sequence). V dropped 1 base and J dropped 3 bases, with 13 bases sitting between them. The CDR3 covers 16 residues. The starting material, graft tissue, was processed to release intraepithelial and lamina propria lymphocytes. The TCR originated in a human patient who received an intestinal transplant, so some T cells may come from the graft donor. J is TRBJ2-1 and V is TRBV7-9; the D gene is possibly TRBD2 (6 bases). This specimen consisted of ileum tissue, obtained 350 to 400 days after transplant. CDR3 residues: CASSLGGEPGYNEQFF. The CDR3 nucleotides read TGTGCCAGCAGCTTAGGGGGGGAGCCCGGCTACAATGAGCAGTTCTTC.